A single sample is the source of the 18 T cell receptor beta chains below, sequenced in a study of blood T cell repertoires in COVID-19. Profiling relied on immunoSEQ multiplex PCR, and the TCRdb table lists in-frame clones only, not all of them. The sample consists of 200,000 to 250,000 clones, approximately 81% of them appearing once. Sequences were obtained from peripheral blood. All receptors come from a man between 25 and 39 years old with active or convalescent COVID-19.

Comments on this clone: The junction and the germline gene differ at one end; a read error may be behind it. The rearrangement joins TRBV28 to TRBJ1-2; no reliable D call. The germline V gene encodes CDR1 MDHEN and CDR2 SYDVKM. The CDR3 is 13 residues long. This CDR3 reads CASNPGGGLGYTF. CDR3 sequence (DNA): TGTGCTAGCAACCCGGGTGGTGGCTTAGGCTACACCTTC.

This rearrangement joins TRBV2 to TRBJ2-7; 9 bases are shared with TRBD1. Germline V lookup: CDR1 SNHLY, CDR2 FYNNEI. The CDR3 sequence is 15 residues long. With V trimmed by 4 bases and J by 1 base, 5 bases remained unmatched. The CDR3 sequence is CASSGGTGLSYEQYF. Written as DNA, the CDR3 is TGTGCCAGCAGTGGCGGGACAGGGTTATCCTACGAGCAGTACTTC.

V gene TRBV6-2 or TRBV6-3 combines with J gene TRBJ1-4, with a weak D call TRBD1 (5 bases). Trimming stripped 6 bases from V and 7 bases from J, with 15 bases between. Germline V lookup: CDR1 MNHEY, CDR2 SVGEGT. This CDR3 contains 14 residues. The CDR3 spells CASSLQATSEKLFF. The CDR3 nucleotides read TGTGCCAGCAGCCTACAGGCAACAAGTGAAAAACTGTTTTTT.

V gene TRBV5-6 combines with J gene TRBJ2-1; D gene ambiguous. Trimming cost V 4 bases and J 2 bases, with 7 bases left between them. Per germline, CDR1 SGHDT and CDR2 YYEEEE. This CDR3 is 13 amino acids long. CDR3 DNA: TGTGCCAGCAGCGGAGACCCCTACAATGAGCAGTTCTTC. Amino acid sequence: CASSGDPYNEQFF.

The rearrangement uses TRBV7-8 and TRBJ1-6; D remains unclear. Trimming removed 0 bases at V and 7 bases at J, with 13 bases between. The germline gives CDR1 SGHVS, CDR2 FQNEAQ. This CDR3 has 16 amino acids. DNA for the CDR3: TGTGCCAGCAGCTTAGCCCCTTCGATCCGGAATTCACCCCTCCACTTT. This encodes CASSLAPSIRNSPLHF.

CDR3 region: CASSGQGRDTQYF. The CDR3 coding sequence is TGTGCCAGCAGCGGACAGGGTAGAGATACGCAGTATTTT. V and J are TRBV7-2 and TRBJ2-3; 8 nucleotides align to TRBD1. The CDR3 is 13 amino acids. The trim removed 5 bases at V and 5 bases at J, leaving 3 bases unmatched. Germline V gene data show CDR1 as SGHTA and CDR2 as FQGNSA. Together with reference TRBV7-2 and TRBJ2-3, the CDR3 gives the full variable domain: GAGVSQSPSNKVTEKGKDVELRCDPISGHTALYWYRQSLGQGLEFLIYFQGNSAPDKSGLPSDRFSAERTGGSVSTLTIQRTQQEDSAVYLCASSGQGRDTQYFGPGTRLTVL.

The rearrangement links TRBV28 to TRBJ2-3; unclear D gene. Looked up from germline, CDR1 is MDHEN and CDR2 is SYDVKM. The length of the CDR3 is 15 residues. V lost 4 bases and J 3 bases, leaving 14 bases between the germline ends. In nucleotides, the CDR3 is TGTGCCAGCAGTTATGGCGGAATCACAACAGATACGCAGTATTTT. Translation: CASSYGGITTDTQYF.

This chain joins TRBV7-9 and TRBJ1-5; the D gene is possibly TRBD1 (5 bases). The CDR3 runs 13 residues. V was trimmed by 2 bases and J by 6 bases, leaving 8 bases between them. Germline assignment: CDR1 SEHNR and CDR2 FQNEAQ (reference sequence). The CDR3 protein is CASSLHGGQPQHF. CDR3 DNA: TGTGCCAGCAGCTTACACGGGGGTCAGCCCCAGCATTTT.

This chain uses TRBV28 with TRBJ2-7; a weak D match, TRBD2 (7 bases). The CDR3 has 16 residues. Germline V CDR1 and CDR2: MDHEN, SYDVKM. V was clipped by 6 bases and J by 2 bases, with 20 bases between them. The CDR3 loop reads CASRATAQGGAYEQYF. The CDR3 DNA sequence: TGTGCCAGCAGGGCCACGGCACAGGGAGGGGCCTACGAGCAGTACTTC.

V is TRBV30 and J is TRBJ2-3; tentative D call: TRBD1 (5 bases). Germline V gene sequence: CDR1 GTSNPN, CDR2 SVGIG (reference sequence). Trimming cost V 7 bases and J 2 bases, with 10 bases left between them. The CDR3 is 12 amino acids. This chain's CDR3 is CAYDRDTDTQYF. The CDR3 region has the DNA TGTGCCTATGACAGAGACACAGATACGCAGTATTTT.

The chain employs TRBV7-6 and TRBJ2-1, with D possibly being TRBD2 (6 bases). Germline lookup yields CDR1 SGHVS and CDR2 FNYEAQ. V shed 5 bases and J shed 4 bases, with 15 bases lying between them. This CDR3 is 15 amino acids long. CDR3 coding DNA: TGTGCCAGCAGCCCCTTAGCGGTACCTTACAATGAGCAGTTCTTC. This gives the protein CASSPLAVPYNEQFF.

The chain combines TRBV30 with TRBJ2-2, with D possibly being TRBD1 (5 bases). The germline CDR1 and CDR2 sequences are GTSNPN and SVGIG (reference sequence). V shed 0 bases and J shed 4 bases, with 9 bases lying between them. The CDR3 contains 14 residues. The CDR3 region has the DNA TGTGCCTGGAGTGTACTAAGGGGCACCGGGGAGCTGTTTTTT. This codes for CAWSVLRGTGELFF.

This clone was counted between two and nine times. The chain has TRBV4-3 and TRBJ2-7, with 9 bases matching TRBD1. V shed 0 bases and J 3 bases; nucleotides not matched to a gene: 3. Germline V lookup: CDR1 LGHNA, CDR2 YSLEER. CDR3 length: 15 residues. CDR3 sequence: CASSQETGGGYEQYF. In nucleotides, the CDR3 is TGCGCCAGCAGCCAAGAGACAGGGGGGGGCTACGAGCAGTACTTC.

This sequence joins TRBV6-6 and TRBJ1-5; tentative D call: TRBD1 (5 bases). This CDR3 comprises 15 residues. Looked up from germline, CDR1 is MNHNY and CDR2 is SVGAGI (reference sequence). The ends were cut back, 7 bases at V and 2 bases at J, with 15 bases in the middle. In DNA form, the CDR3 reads TGTGCCAGCATGGGGGGTCAGGTGGGCAATCAGCCCCAGCATTTT. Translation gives CASMGGQVGNQPQHF.

The CDR3 spells CASSQASGTEAFF. The CDR3, as DNA: TGCGCCAGCAGCCAAGCCTCCGGCACTGAAGCTTTCTTT. This sequence joins TRBV4-1 and TRBJ1-1; no clear D gene. V was pared by 1 base and J by 4 bases, with 7 bases between. Germline V gene lookup returns CDR1 MGHRA and CDR2 YSYEKL. The CDR3 sequence is 13 residues long.

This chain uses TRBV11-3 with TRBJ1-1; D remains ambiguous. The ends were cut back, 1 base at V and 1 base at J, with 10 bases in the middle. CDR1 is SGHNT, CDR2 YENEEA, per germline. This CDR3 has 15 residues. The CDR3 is CASSLAVDGNTEAFF. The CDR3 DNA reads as TGTGCCAGCAGCTTAGCGGTCGATGGGAACACTGAAGCTTTCTTT.

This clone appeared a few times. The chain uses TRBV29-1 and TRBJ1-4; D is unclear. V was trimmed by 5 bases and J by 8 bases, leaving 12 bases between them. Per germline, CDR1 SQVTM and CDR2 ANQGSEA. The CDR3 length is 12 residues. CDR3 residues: CSVLGRSEKLFF. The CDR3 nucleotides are TGCAGCGTTCTTGGGCGCAGCGAAAAACTGTTTTTT.

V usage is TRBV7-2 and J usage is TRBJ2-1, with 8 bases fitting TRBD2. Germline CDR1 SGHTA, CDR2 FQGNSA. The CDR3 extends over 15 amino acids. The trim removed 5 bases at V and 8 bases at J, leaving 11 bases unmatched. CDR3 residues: CASSPGLGFIYEQFF. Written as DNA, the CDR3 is TGTGCCAGCAGCCCGGGACTAGGGTTTATCTATGAGCAGTTCTTC.